The clone carrying this T cell receptor beta chain showed up many times. A read error may account for a junction end that differs from germline. Time point specified: sample taken at primary tumor resection. The donors were about 67 patients with non-small cell lung cancer that was early-stage and untreated. Sequencing was performed on whole RNA extracted from tumor and nontumor lung tissue, or from frozen PBMC, and the material was left unsorted. This sample was taken from a study of spatial heterogeneity in lung cancer. TCR cDNA molecules each had a unique molecular identifier. TCRdb fed the 5' RACE reads into MiXCR, producing one record per CDR3 protein. The repertoire has nearly 2,500 distinct CDR3 sequences, less than 2% of them found once; the top ten carry 15% to 20%. This CDR3 is 18 amino acids long. Germline V gene sequence: CDR1 SQVTM, CDR2 ANQGSEA.

The chain is built from TRBV29-1 and TRBJ1-2; D perhaps matches TRBD1 (6 bases). The receptor was derived from a male donor with early-stage non-small cell lung cancer. The material sequenced was normal lung tissue next to the tumor, taken at surgery. The CDR3 reads CSVGPIPDITGWGYGDTF. Written as DNA, the CDR3 is TGCAGCGTTGGACCGATCCCCGACATTACAGGGTGGGGCTATGGCGACACCTTC.